The subject of this entry is one T cell receptor (beta chain). The antigen is unknown. The read falls 3 residues short of the CDR3 end, and the missing part is taken from the germline J gene. CDR1 is SGHNT, CDR2 YENEEA, per germline. CDR3 length: 15 residues. V dropped 3 bases and J dropped 3 bases, with 14 bases sitting between them. The data were taken from a study of T cells in women clearing cervical HPV infection. On the study more broadly: Controls were women whose single incident HPV16 infection cleared within 12 months without precancer or cancer.

The repertoire was sequenced with immunoSEQ multiplex PCR; TCRdb's copy has only in-frame clones and lacks some. The data show roughly 50,000 clones, and the top ten clones hold approximately 40%. Study observations and caveats: TRBV6-7 relative abundance averaged about 0.11% in cases and about 0.17% in controls.

This sequence was found in a woman aged 18 to 69 with a cervical HPV16 infection that either progressed to CIN3+ or cleared (not recorded which). The sample was blood buffy coat. The chain couples TRBV11-3 to TRBJ2-5; weak D call: TRBD2 (5 bases). The CDR3 sequence is CASSFQAPEEETQYF. CDR3 bases read: TGTGCCAGCAGCTTTCAGGCCCCGGAGGAAGAGACC.